This TCR beta chain emerged from a study of blood T cell repertoires in COVID-19 (dated by TCRdb to the early 2020s). Context from the whole study: Samples from collaborators originated in the United States, Italy and Spain and spanned both the acute and convalescent phases of COVID-19. The prospective study material was composed of cDNA or gDNA derived from T cells, B-cell-depleted T cells, or PBMCs. Deeply sampled blood TCRbeta repertoires from subjects exposed to, actively infected with, or recovered from COVID-19 were included in the dataset. The repertoires were released in a freely available public database intended as a resource for research on the immune response to SARS-CoV-2. The samples were drawn from two sources: the first 160 participants of the ongoing ImmuneRACE study, and 1,000 to 1,500 subjects contributed by 6 global collaborators. A de-identified subject ID, COVID-19 status, age in years and sex were almost always included in the sample metadata. Where available, HLA class I and class II types were taken from metadata supplied by the sample provider and were not determined by assay-based typing.

A word on this clone: What this receptor recognizes is not known. The record has no base qualities; no much larger clone is one base away.

Whole blood was collected in K2EDTA tubes by collaborating institutions according to the institutions' own protocols. For TCRbeta analysis, collaborator samples were shipped as frozen whole blood, as isolated PBMCs, or as DNA extracted from either sample type. General conclusions and limits of the study: How much clinical and demographic metadata was included differed by source and by participant, and the metadata was provided uncurated.

TCRbeta CDR3 regions were amplified from genomic DNA using the immunoSEQ Assay, a bias-controlled multiplex PCR. The authors processed their data as follows. The number of nucleated cells in each sample was estimated by amplification of reference gene primers within the assay. To quantify the absolute abundance of each unique TCRbeta CDR3 rearrangement, sequence reads were collapsed and filtered. For each sample, productive Simpson clonality was calculated as the square root of Simpson's diversity index over productive rearrangements. Imported from immuneACCESS, the table was reduced by TCRdb to in-frame sequences with V and J called. These copies leave out some clones; in studies compared against another copy, an unresolved V gene accounts for under half, and the cause of the remainder is not known. That table gives V, J and clone size, and the DNA gave D and trimming. This sample comprises 150,000 to 200,000 clones, 75% to 85% of them detected only once. The ten largest account for about a tenth of the sample.

CDR1 and CDR2, looked up from the germline V gene, are KGHSH and LQKENI. Trimmed from V: 5 bases; trimmed from J: 0 bases; junction bases lacking a gene match: 3. There are 14 amino acids in the CDR3, from cysteine to phenylalanine inclusive. Only the CDR3 part of the read is kept: 42 bases, read in frame from the first base. The clonotype originates from a human donor in a cohort sampled during active COVID-19. The specimen was peripheral blood. Rearrangement joined TRBV18 to TRBJ2-5, and 7 bases in between align with TRBD1. This receptor carries the CDR3 CASSDRVYQETQYF. DNA sequence: TGTGCCAGCTCAGACAGGGTGTACCAAGAGACCCAGTACTTC.